Included here is one TCR beta chain sequence, with context. Antigen: not known. Rearranged V-D-J TRB sequences were amplified with a mixed TRB-A/B primer pool. TCRdb reprocessed the multiplex PCR reads via MiXCR and lists one record per CDR3 protein. The table has fewer than 11,000 distinct CDR3 sequences, under 40% seen once. Germline assignment: CDR1 MNHNS and CDR2 SASEGT. Trimming removed 1 base at V and 0 bases at J, with 13 bases between. This CDR3 has 16 amino acids. This sample was taken from a study of T cell repertoires in aging, cancer and after chemotherapy. Study-wide context: Clear clonal overlap appeared across healthy donor samples taken over several months to years. General study results and limits: Immunological memory after chemotherapy cannot be judged from the repertoire data. Healthy donors lost TCR diversity with age mainly through richness, cancer patients through richness and evenness. Rebound thymic output was suggested by rising median generation probability during chemotherapy in each cancer cohort.

TCR beta rearrangements were amplified from peripheral blood genomic DNA. The sequence was collected from a human donor in good health. The sequenced sample consisted of blood. The rearrangement uses TRBV6-1 and TRBJ2-7; the D gene is possibly TRBD1 (5 bases). For the CDR3, the DNA is TGTGCCAGCAGTGAAGGGGGCTTTCGGAGCTCCTACGAGCAGTACTTC. Protein sequence: CASSEGGFRSSYEQYF.